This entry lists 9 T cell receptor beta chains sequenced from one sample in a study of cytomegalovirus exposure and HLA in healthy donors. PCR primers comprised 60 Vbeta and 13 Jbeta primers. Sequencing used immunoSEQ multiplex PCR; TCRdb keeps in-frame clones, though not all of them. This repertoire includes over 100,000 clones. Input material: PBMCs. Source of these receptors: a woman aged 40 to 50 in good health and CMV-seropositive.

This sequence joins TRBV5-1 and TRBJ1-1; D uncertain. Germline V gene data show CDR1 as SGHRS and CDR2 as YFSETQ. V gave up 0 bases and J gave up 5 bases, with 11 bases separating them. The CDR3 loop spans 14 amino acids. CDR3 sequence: CASSLVGGWTEAFF. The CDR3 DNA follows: TGCGCCAGCAGCTTGGTCGGAGGATGGACTGAAGCTTTCTTT.

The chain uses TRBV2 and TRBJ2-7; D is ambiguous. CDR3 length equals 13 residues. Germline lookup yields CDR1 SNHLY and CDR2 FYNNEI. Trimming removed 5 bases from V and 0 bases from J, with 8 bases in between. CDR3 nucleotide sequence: TGTGCCAGCAGTTCCGAGATCTCCTACGAGCAGTACTTC. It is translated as CASSSEISYEQYF.

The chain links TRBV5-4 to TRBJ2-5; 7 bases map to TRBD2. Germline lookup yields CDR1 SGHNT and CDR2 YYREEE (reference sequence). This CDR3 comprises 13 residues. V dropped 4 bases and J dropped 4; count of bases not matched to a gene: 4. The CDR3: CASSGRDPETQYF. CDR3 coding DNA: TGTGCCAGCAGCGGGAGGGACCCAGAGACCCAGTACTTC.

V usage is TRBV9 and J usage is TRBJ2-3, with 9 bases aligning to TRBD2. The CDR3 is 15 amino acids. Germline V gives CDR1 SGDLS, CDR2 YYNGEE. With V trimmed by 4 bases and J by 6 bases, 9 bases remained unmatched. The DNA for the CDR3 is TGTGCCAGCAGCCCCCGGGGTAGCGGGAGTGATACGCAGTATTTT. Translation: CASSPRGSGSDTQYF.

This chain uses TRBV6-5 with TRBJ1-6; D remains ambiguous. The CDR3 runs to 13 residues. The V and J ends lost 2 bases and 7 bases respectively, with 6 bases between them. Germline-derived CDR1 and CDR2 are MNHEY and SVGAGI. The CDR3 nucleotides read TGTGCCAGCAGTTACCGGGAGAATTCACCCCTCCACTTT. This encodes CASSYRENSPLHF.

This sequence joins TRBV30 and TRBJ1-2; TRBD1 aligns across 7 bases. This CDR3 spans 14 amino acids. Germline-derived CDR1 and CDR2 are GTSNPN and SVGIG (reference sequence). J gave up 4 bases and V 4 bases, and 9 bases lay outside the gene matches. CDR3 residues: CAWIPTGQTYGYTF. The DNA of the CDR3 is TGTGCCTGGATCCCGACAGGGCAAACCTATGGCTACACCTTC.

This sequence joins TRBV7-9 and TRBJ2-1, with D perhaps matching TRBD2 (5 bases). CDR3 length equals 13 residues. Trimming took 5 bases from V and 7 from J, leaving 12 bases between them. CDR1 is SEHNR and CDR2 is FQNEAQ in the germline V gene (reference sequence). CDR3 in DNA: TGTGCCAGCAGCGCAGTCCGAGGGAATGAGCAGTTCTTC. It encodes CASSAVRGNEQFF.

CDR3 in DNA: TGTGCCACACTCTCAGGAAACCAAGAGACCCAGTACTTC. Translated, it gives CATLSGNQETQYF. The V and J genes are TRBV6-5 and TRBJ2-5; D is uncertain. V dropped 10 bases and J dropped 0 bases, with 12 bases sitting between them. There are 13 residues in the CDR3. The germline V gene has CDR1 MNHEY and CDR2 SVGAGI.

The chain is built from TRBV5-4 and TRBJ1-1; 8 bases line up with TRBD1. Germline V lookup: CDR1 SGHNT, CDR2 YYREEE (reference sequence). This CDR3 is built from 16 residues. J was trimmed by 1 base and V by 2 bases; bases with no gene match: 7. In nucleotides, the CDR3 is TGTGCCAGCAGCTTACCAGGGGGCGCGGGGAACACTGAAGCTTTCTTT. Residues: CASSLPGGAGNTEAFF.